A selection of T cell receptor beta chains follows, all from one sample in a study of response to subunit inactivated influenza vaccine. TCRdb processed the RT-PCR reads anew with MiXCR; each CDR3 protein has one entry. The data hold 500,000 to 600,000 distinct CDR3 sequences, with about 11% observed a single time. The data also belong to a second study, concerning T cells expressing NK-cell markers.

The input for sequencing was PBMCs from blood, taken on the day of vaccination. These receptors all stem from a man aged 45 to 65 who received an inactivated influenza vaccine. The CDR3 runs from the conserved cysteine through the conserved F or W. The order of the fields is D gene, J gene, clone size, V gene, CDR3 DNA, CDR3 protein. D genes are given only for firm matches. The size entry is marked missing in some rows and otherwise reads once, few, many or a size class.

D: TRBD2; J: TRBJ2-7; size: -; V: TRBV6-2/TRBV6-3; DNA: TGTGCCAGCAGTCCCAAGACTAGCGGGAGTTCCCACGAGCAGTACTTC; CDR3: CASSPKTSGSSHEQYF
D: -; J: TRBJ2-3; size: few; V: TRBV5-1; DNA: TGCGCCAGCAGCTCTAGAGGGGGGGCAGATACGCAGTATTTT; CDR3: CASSSRGGADTQYF
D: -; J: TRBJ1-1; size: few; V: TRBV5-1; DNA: TGCGCCAGCAGCCCGGGGGCTGTGGGGGTTCCGTCTGAAGCTTTCTTT; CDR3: CASSPGAVGVPSEAFF
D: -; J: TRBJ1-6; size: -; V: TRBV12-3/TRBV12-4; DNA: TGTGCCAGCACCGGGACGGGACCTAGCTCCTATAATTCACCCCTCCACTTT; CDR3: CASTGTGPSSYNSPLHF
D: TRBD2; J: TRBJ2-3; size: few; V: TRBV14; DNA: TGTGCCAGCAGCCAAACCGCCCCGACTAGCGGGAATACGCAGTATTTT; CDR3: CASSQTAPTSGNTQYF
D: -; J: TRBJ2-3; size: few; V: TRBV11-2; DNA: TGTGCCAGCAGCTTTTGGGGGCCAGATACGCAGTATTTT; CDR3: CASSFWGPDTQYF
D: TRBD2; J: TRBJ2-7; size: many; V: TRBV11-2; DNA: TGTGCCAGCAGCTTAGATGAAACGGCGGGAGGGGCCTACGAGCAGTACTTC; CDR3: CASSLDETAGGAYEQYF
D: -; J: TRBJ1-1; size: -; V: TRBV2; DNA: TGTGCCAGCAGGGACAGCTACACTGAAGCTTTCTTT; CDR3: CASRDSYTEAFF
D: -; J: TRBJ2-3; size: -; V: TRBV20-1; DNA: TGCAGTGACTCGACCCCTGATAGCACAGATACGCAGTATTTT; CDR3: CSDSTPDSTDTQYF
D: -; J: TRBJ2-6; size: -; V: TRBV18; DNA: TGTGCCAGCTCACCGCGGACAACCACCTCCTTTGGGGCCAACGTCCTGACTTTC; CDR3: CASSPRTTTSFGANVLTF
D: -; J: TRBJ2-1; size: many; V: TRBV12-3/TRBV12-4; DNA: TGTGCCAGCAGGGTGGGGTTTAATGAGCAGTTCTTC; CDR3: CASRVGFNEQFF
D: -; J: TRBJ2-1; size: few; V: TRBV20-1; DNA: TGCAGTGCGATGGGGGTCCTTAGCTCCTACAATGAGCAGTTCTTC; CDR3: CSAMGVLSSYNEQFF
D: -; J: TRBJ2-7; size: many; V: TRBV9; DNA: TGTGCCAGCAGCGTAGGAGGGGACCGAGCCTACGAGCAGTACTTC; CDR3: CASSVGGDRAYEQYF
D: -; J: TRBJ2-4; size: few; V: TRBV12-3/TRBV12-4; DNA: TGTGCCAGCAGTTCGGGGGTAGGGGGCAGGCAAAACATTCAGTACTTC; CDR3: CASSSGVGGRQNIQYF
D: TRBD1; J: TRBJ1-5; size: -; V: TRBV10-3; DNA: TGTGCCATCAGTGGTACAGGGGAGGGCCAGCCCCAGCATTTT; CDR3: CAISGTGEGQPQHF
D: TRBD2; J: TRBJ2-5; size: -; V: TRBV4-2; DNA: TGTGCCAGCAGCCGACTAGCGGGGGGGGAACACCAAGAGACCCAGTACTTC; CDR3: CASSRLAGGEHQETQYF
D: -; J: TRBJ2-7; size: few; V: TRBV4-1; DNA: TGCGCCAGCAGCCAAGTAGTCGGAACTTACGAGCAGTACTTC; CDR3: CASSQVVGTYEQYF
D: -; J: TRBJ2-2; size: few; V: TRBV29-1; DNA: TGCAGCGTAGGCAGGGGAAACACCGGGGAGCTGTTTTTT; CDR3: CSVGRGNTGELFF
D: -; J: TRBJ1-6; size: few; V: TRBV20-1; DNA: TGCAGTGCTAGGGAGGCCTCCTATAATTCACCCCTCCACTTT; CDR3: CSAREASYNSPLHF
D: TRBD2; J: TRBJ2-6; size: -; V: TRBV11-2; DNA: TGTGCCAGCAGCTTAGAGGGACTAGCGGGGGCAGGGGCCAACGTCCTGACTTTC; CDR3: CASSLEGLAGAGANVLTF
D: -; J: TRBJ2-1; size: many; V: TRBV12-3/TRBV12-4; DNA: TGTGCCAGCAGTGGTGTCAATGAGCAGTTCTTC; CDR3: CASSGVNEQFF
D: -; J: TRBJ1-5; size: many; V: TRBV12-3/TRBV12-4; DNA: TGTGCCAGCAGCACTGGGGGAACAAGCAATCAGCCCCAGCATTTT; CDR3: CASSTGGTSNQPQHF
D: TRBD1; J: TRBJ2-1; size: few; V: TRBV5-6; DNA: TGTGCCAGCAGCTTGGGCTGGGGACAGGGGGACCATGAGCAGTTCTTC; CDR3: CASSLGWGQGDHEQFF
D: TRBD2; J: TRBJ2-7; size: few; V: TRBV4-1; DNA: TGCGCCAGCAGGATAAACGGACTAGCGGGGAACTACGAGCAGTACTTC; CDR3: CASRINGLAGNYEQYF
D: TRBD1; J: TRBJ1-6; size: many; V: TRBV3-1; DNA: TGTGCCAGCAGCCAAGTGACAGGGAAACATAATTCACCCCTCCACTTT; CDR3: CASSQVTGKHNSPLHF
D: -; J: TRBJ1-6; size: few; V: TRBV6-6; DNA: TGTGCCAGCAGTTACTCAACAGCGGAGCTCCACTTT; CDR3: CASSYSTAELHF
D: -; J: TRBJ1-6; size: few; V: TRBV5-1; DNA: TGCGCCAGCAGCCGGACAAGAGGTGATTCACCCCTCCACTTT; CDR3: CASSRTRGDSPLHF
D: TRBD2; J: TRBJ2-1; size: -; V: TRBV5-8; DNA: TGTGCCAGCAGCTTGGTTCTGGGACTAGCCGGTGAGCAGTTCTTC; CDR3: CASSLVLGLAGEQFF
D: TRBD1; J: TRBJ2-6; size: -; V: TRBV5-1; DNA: TGCGCCAGCAGCTTGGGGACAGGAATCTCTGGGGCCAACGTCCTGACTTTC; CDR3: CASSLGTGISGANVLTF
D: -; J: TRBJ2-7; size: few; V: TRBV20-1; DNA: TGCAGTGCCGAGCTCTACGAGCAGTACTTC; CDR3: CSAELYEQYF
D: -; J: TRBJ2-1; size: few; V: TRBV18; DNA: TGTGCCAGCTCACCACCTTTGGGTAGTATCTCCTACAATGAGCAGTTCTTC; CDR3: CASSPPLGSISYNEQFF